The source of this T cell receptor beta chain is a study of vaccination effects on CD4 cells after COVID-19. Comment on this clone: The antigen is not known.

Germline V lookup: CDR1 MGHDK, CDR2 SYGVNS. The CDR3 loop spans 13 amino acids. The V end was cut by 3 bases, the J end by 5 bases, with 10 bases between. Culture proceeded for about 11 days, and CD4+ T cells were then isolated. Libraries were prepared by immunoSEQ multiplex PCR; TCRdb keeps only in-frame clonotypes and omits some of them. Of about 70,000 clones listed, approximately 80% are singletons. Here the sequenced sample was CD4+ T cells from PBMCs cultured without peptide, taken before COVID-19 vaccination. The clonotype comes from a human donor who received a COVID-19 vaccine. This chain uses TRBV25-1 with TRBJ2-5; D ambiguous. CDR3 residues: CASSDVGPETQYF. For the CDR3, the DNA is TGTGCCAGCAGTGACGTAGGCCCCGAGACCCAGTACTTC.